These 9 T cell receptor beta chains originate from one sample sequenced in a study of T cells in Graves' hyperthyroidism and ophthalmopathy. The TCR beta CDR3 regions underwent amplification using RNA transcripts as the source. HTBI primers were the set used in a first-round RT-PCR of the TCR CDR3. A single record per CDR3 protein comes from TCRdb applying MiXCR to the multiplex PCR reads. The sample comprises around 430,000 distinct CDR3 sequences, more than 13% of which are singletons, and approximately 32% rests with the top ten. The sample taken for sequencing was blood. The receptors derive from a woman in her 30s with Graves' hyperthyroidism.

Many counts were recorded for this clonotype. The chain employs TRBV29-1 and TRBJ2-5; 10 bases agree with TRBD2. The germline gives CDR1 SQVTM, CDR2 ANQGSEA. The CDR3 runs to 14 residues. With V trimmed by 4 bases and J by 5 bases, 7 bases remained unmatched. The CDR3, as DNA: TGCAGCGTTGGTACTAGCGGGATGGGGGAGACCCAGTACTTC. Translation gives CSVGTSGMGETQYF. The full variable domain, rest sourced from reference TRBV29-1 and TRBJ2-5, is SAVISQKPSRDICQRGTSLTIQCQVDSQVTMMFWYRQQPGQSLTLIATANQGSEATYESGFVIDKFPISRPNLTFSTLTVSNMSPEDSSIYLCSVGTSGMGETQYFGPGTRLLVL.

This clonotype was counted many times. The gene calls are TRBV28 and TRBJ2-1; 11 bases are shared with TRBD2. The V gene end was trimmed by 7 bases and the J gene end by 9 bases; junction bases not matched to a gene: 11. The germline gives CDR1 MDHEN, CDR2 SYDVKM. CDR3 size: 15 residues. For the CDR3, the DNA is TGTGCCAGCACCCTGGCACTAGCGGGAGTGGGTGAGCAGTTCTTC. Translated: CASTLALAGVGEQFF.

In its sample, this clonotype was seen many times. The DNA of the CDR3 is TGCGCCAGCAGTTGGACAGGGGGTTCGGACACTGAAGCTTTCTTT. Encoded protein: CASSWTGGSDTEAFF. The chain has TRBV5-1 and TRBJ1-1; 10 bases match TRBD1. The CDR3 has 15 residues. The J segment lost 3 bases and the V segment lost 5 bases, leaving 7 bases of the junction unmatched. Germline CDR1 reads SGHRS; CDR2 reads YFSETQ.

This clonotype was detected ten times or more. The CDR3 region has the DNA TGTGCCAGCAGTGAAGAGGGACAGGGGACCGGGGAGCTGTTTTTT. It translates to CASSEEGQGTGELFF. The chain is built from TRBV2 and TRBJ2-2; 10 positions match TRBD1. The CDR3 runs 15 residues. From germline, CDR1 is SNHLY and CDR2 FYNNEI. The ends lost 1 base at V and 5 bases at J; junction bases unmatched: 1.

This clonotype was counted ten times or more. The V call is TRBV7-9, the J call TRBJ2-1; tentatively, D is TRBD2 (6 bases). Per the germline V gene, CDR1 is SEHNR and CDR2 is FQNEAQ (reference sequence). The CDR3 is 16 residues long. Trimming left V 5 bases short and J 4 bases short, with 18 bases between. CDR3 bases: TGTGCCAGCAGCGCCCTACTCGGGGGAGATTACAATGAGCAGTTCTTC. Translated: CASSALLGGDYNEQFF.

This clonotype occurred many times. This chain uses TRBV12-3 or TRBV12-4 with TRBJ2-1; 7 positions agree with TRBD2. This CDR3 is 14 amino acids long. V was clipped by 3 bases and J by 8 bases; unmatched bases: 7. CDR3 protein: CASSFGGRIDEQFF. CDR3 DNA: TGTGCCAGCAGTTTTGGCGGGAGAATCGATGAGCAGTTCTTC.

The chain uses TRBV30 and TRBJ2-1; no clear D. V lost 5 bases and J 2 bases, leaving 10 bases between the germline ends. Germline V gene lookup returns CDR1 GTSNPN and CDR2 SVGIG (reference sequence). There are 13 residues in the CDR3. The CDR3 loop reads CAWGPDTYNEQFF. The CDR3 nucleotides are TGTGCCTGGGGACCGGATACCTACAATGAGCAGTTCTTC.

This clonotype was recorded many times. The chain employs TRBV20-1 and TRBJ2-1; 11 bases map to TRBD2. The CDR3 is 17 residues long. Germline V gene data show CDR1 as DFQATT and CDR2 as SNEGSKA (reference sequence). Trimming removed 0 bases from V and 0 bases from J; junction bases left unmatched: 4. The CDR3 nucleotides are TGCAGTGCTAGAGATCCCACTAGCGGGAGCTCCTACAATGAGCAGTTCTTC. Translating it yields CSARDPTSGSSYNEQFF.

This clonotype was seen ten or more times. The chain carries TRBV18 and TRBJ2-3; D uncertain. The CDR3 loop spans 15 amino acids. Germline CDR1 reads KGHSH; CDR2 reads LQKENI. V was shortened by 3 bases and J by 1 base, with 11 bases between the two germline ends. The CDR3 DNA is TGTGCCAGCTCACCTATCACAAGGGGCACAGATACGCAGTATTTT. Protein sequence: CASSPITRGTDTQYF. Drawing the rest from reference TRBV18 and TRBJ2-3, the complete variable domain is NAGVMQNPRHLVRRRGQEARLRCSPMKGHSHVYWYRQLPEEGLKFMVYLQKENIIDESGMPKERFSAEFPKEGPSILRIQQVVRGDSAAYFCASSPITRGTDTQYFGPGTRLTVL.